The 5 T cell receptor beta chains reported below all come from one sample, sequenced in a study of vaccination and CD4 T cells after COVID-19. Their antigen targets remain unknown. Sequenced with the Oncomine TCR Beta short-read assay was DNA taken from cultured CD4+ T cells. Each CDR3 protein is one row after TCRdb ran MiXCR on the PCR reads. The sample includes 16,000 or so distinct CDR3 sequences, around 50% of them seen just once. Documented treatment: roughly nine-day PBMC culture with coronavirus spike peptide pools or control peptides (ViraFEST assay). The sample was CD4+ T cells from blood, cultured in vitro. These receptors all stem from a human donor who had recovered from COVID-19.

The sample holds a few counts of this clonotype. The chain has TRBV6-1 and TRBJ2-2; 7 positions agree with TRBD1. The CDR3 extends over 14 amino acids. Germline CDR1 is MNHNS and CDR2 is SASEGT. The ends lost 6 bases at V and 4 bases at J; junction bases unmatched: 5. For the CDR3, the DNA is TGTGCCAGCAGATTGACAGGGAGCACCGGGGAGCTGTTTTTT. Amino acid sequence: CASRLTGSTGELFF.

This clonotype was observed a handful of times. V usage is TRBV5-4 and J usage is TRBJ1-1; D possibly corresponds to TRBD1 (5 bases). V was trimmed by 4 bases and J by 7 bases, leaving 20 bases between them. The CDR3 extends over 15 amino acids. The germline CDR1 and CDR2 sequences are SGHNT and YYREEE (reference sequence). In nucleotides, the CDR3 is TGTGCCAGCAGCCTAAACAACCAGGGAAGGGATGAAGCTTTCTTT. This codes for CASSLNNQGRDEAFF.

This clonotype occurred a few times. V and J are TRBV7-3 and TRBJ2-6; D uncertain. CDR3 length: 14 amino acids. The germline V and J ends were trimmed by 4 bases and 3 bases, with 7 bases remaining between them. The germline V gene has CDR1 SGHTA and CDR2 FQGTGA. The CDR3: CASSSPRGANVLTF. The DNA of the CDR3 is TGTGCCAGCAGCTCCCCTCGTGGGGCCAACGTCCTGACTTTC.

The CDR3: CATSRDLAPRNEQYF. The CDR3 bases are TGTGCCACCAGCAGAGATTTGGCTCCCCGTAATGAGCAGTACTTC. The chain has TRBV15 and TRBJ2-7; D uncertain. CDR1 and CDR2 (germline): LNHNV, YYDKDF (reference sequence). This CDR3 region has 15 residues. V was clipped by 0 bases and J by 7 bases, with 16 bases between them.

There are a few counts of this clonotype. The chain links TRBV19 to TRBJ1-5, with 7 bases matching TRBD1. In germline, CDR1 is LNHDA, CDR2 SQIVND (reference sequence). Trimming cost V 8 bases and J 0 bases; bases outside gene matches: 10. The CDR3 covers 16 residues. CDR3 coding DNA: TGTGCCAGTGCACACAGGGGCGGGAGTAGCAATCAGCCCCAGCATTTT. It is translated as CASAHRGGSSNQPQHF.